Given below is one T cell receptor beta chain in context. Its specificity is not known. The data stem from a study of T cell responses to AZD1222 COVID-19 vaccine. Repertoires were generated with immunoSEQ multiplex PCR, while TCRdb's copy carries only in-frame clones and drops some. The data contain fewer than 75,000 clones, approximately 90% of them singletons. There are 13 residues in the CDR3. V lost 2 bases and J lost 5, with 6 bases in between. The V gene's germline CDR1 is KGHDR and CDR2 SFDVKD. Overall study results and limits: Most donors were white British and more were female, and clonal diversity was possibly underestimated. Repertoires in all cases were sampled only once the peak T cell response had passed.

Sequenced material: peripheral blood, taken 28 days after the second dose of the MenACWY control vaccine. The clonotype comes from an adult who received the MenACWY meningococcal vaccine as a control. The rearrangement uses TRBV24-1 and TRBJ2-1; D gene ambiguous. The CDR3 coding sequence is TGTGCCACCAGTGATTGGAGAAACAATGAGCAGTTCTTC. Translation: CATSDWRNNEQFF.